A selection of T cell receptor beta chains follows, all from one sample in a study of T cell responses to AZD1222 COVID-19 vaccine. Sequenced by immunoSEQ multiplex PCR; TCRdb stores in-frame clones only, minus some. This sample has about 110,000 clones, with around 90% found just once. Specimen: peripheral blood, collected 28 days after the second AZD1222 dose. The receptors were gathered from an adult who received the AZD1222 COVID-19 vaccine. CDR3s include the opening cysteine and the closing phenylalanine or tryptophan. The order of the fields is clone size, D gene, J gene, V gene, CDR3 DNA, CDR3 protein. A D gene is named only where the DNA matches it firmly. Clone size appears in some rows only: once, few, many, or a class for an expanded clone.

abundance: -
d_gene: -
j_gene: TRBJ2-3
v_gene: TRBV6-4
CDR3nt: TGTGCCAGCAGTGAAGGTGGGGGCGATACGCAGTATTTT
CDR3aa: CASSEGGGDTQYF

abundance: -
d_gene: -
j_gene: TRBJ2-7
v_gene: TRBV11-2
CDR3nt: TGTGCCAGCAGCCCCTCATCAGGTACCTCCTACGAGCAGTACTTC
CDR3aa: CASSPSSGTSYEQYF

abundance: -
d_gene: TRBD1
j_gene: TRBJ2-7
v_gene: TRBV20-1
CDR3nt: TGCAGTGCTAGTCACAGGGGGCTATACGAGCAGTACTTC
CDR3aa: CSASHRGLYEQYF

abundance: -
d_gene: -
j_gene: TRBJ1-6
v_gene: TRBV3-1/TRBV3-2
CDR3nt: TGTGCCAGCAGCCAAGATTCACCCCTCCACTTT
CDR3aa: CASSQDSPLHF

abundance: -
d_gene: -
j_gene: TRBJ1-2
v_gene: TRBV5-4
CDR3nt: TGTGCCAGCAGCTTGGGCTATGGCTACACCTTC
CDR3aa: CASSLGYGYTF

abundance: few
d_gene: -
j_gene: TRBJ1-2
v_gene: TRBV6-5
CDR3nt: TGTGCCAGCAGTCCCGGGACGATGGGGAACTATGGCTACACCTTC
CDR3aa: CASSPGTMGNYGYTF

abundance: -
d_gene: -
j_gene: TRBJ1-2
v_gene: TRBV10-2
CDR3nt: TGCGCCAGCAGCCAAGGACAGTATGGCTACACCTTC
CDR3aa: CASSQGQYGYTF

abundance: -
d_gene: -
j_gene: TRBJ2-5
v_gene: TRBV20-1
CDR3nt: TGCAGTGCCGCTCGCGAGACCCAGTACTTC
CDR3aa: CSAARETQYF

abundance: -
d_gene: TRBD2
j_gene: TRBJ2-7
v_gene: TRBV7-9
CDR3nt: TGTGCCAGCAGCTCGGTATGGGAGGGATTGGAGAGCTACGAGCAGTACTTC
CDR3aa: CASSSVWEGLESYEQYF

abundance: -
d_gene: TRBD1
j_gene: TRBJ1-1
v_gene: TRBV12-3/TRBV12-4
CDR3nt: TGTGCCAGCAGCTCGGGACAGGGCACTGAAGCTTTCTTT
CDR3aa: CASSSGQGTEAFF

abundance: -
d_gene: TRBD1
j_gene: TRBJ2-2
v_gene: TRBV4-1
CDR3nt: TGCGCCAGCAGCACGGGACAGGGGGCTCTTGGCACCGGGGAGCTGTTTTTT
CDR3aa: CASSTGQGALGTGELFF

abundance: once
d_gene: -
j_gene: TRBJ2-7
v_gene: TRBV30
CDR3nt: TGTGCCTGTACTCCGACGTTCTGGTCGGGGGAGATATACGAGCAGTACTTC
CDR3aa: CACTPTFWSGEIYEQYF

abundance: -
d_gene: -
j_gene: TRBJ1-6
v_gene: TRBV9
CDR3nt: TGTGCCAGCAGCCCAGTGCCCGGGGGGATCAATTCACCCCTCCACTTT
CDR3aa: CASSPVPGGINSPLHF

abundance: -
d_gene: TRBD1
j_gene: TRBJ2-7
v_gene: TRBV7-9
CDR3nt: TGTGCCAGCAGCTTAGTCCCGGGACAGGGACCTCGGGACGAGCAGTACTTC
CDR3aa: CASSLVPGQGPRDEQYF

abundance: -
d_gene: TRBD2
j_gene: TRBJ2-7
v_gene: TRBV7-6
CDR3nt: TGTGCCAGCAGCTTAGCCAGTGATACTAGCGCCTCCTACGAGCAGTACTTC
CDR3aa: CASSLASDTSASYEQYF

abundance: -
d_gene: -
j_gene: TRBJ1-1
v_gene: TRBV5-5
CDR3nt: TGTGCCAGCACCGGCCATGGGATGAACACTGAAGCTTTCTTT
CDR3aa: CASTGHGMNTEAFF

abundance: -
d_gene: TRBD2
j_gene: TRBJ2-5
v_gene: TRBV6-5
CDR3nt: TGTGCCAGCGTTCCGGGAGGAGCAGAGACCCAGTACTTC
CDR3aa: CASVPGGAETQYF

abundance: -
d_gene: -
j_gene: TRBJ2-5
v_gene: TRBV10-2
CDR3nt: TGCGCCAGCAATGGGACCCAGTACTTC
CDR3aa: CASNGTQYF

abundance: once
d_gene: TRBD1
j_gene: TRBJ1-2
v_gene: TRBV3-1/TRBV3-2
CDR3nt: TGTGCCAGCAGCCAAGTTGGGACAGGGGGTTTTAAAAATGGCTACACCTTC
CDR3aa: CASSQVGTGGFKNGYTF

abundance: -
d_gene: TRBD2
j_gene: TRBJ2-3
v_gene: TRBV7-2
CDR3nt: TGTGCCAGCAGCTTAGTTACCCTAGCGGGCACAGATACGCAGTATTTT
CDR3aa: CASSLVTLAGTDTQYF

abundance: -
d_gene: TRBD1
j_gene: TRBJ2-7
v_gene: TRBV6-5
CDR3nt: TGTGCCAGCAGTTTCCAGGGGGAGCAGCAGTACTTC
CDR3aa: CASSFQGEQQYF

abundance: -
d_gene: -
j_gene: TRBJ1-5
v_gene: TRBV19
CDR3nt: TGTGCCTGGCAGCCCCAGCATTTT
CDR3aa: CAWQPQHF

abundance: once
d_gene: -
j_gene: TRBJ2-5
v_gene: TRBV3-1/TRBV3-2
CDR3nt: TGTGCCAGCAGCCAAGAATTCGACCCGAGGGTTCCCCAGTACTTC
CDR3aa: CASSQEFDPRVPQYF

abundance: -
d_gene: -
j_gene: TRBJ1-1
v_gene: TRBV7-3
CDR3nt: TGTGCCAGCAGCTCCCCGGAGAGCGGGAACACTGAAGCTTTCTTT
CDR3aa: CASSSPESGNTEAFF

abundance: -
d_gene: -
j_gene: TRBJ1-3
v_gene: TRBV19
CDR3nt: TGTGCCAGTAGTTTCCAAGTTGGGGCAGGAGGAAACACCATATATTTT
CDR3aa: CASSFQVGAGGNTIYF

abundance: -
d_gene: -
j_gene: TRBJ1-2
v_gene: TRBV6-5
CDR3nt: TGTGCCAGCAGCCGGGAAGGCTACACCTTC
CDR3aa: CASSREGYTF

abundance: -
d_gene: TRBD1
j_gene: TRBJ2-5
v_gene: TRBV7-9
CDR3nt: TGTGCCAGCAGCTCCTCCCTTGGACAGGGGACGCAAGAGACCCAGTACTTC
CDR3aa: CASSSSLGQGTQETQYF

abundance: -
d_gene: TRBD2
j_gene: TRBJ2-2
v_gene: TRBV19
CDR3nt: TGTGCCAGTAGTCCAGGACTAGCGGGGGGCACCGGGGAGCTGTTTTTT
CDR3aa: CASSPGLAGGTGELFF

abundance: -
d_gene: -
j_gene: TRBJ1-6
v_gene: TRBV13
CDR3nt: TGTGCCAGCAGCTTAGGGACCGCAAATTCACCCCTCCACTTT
CDR3aa: CASSLGTANSPLHF

abundance: -
d_gene: TRBD1
j_gene: TRBJ2-7
v_gene: TRBV6-5
CDR3nt: TGTGCCAGCAGTTCCCAGGGGGCGCGATACGAGCAGTACTTC
CDR3aa: CASSSQGARYEQYF

abundance: -
d_gene: TRBD1
j_gene: TRBJ1-2
v_gene: TRBV5-4
CDR3nt: TGTGCCAGCAGCGTCCGGGACAGGGGCTATGGCTACACCTTC
CDR3aa: CASSVRDRGYGYTF

abundance: -
d_gene: -
j_gene: TRBJ2-7
v_gene: TRBV21-1
CDR3nt: TGTGCCAGCAGCACCCGGGCGGAGCTTTCCTACGAGCAGTACTTC
CDR3aa: CASSTRAELSYEQYF

abundance: -
d_gene: -
j_gene: TRBJ1-6
v_gene: TRBV2
CDR3nt: TGTGCCAGCGGGGGGTTGGTTGGTTCACCCCTCCACTTT
CDR3aa: CASGGLVGSPLHF

abundance: -
d_gene: -
j_gene: TRBJ2-7
v_gene: TRBV6-5
CDR3nt: TGTGCCAGCAGTCGAACTCCGGGACAGCAGTACTTC
CDR3aa: CASSRTPGQQYF

abundance: -
d_gene: TRBD1
j_gene: TRBJ1-5
v_gene: TRBV7-8
CDR3nt: TGTGCCAGCAACCGCGACAGGGGTTGGAATCAGCCCCAGCATTTT
CDR3aa: CASNRDRGWNQPQHF

abundance: -
d_gene: -
j_gene: TRBJ1-5
v_gene: TRBV5-5
CDR3nt: TGTGCCAGCAGCCTCGGGGCGATGTCTGCTGGGATGGATCAGCCCCAGCATTTT
CDR3aa: CASSLGAMSAGMDQPQHF

abundance: -
d_gene: -
j_gene: TRBJ2-1
v_gene: TRBV20-1
CDR3nt: TGCAGTGCTAGTCACCTAGAGAATGAGCAGTTCTTC
CDR3aa: CSASHLENEQFF

abundance: once
d_gene: -
j_gene: TRBJ1-5
v_gene: TRBV19
CDR3nt: TGTGCCAGTAGCGACAGACTAAATAGCAATCAGCCCCAGCATTTT
CDR3aa: CASSDRLNSNQPQHF

abundance: -
d_gene: -
j_gene: TRBJ2-1
v_gene: TRBV12-3/TRBV12-4
CDR3nt: TGTGCCAGCAGTTTAGCGGGGTATGAGCAGTTCTTC
CDR3aa: CASSLAGYEQFF

abundance: -
d_gene: -
j_gene: TRBJ1-1
v_gene: TRBV5-5
CDR3nt: TGTGCCAGCACCGTGGAGGGGGGCCGGACTGAAGCTTTCTTT
CDR3aa: CASTVEGGRTEAFF

abundance: -
d_gene: -
j_gene: TRBJ2-4
v_gene: TRBV4-1
CDR3nt: TGCGCCAGCAGCCAAGAAAGAAAGACAGAGACAGCCAAAAACATTCAGTACTTC
CDR3aa: CASSQERKTETAKNIQYF

abundance: -
d_gene: -
j_gene: TRBJ1-2
v_gene: TRBV6-5
CDR3nt: TGTGCCAGCAGTTACTCGAGTTACGGGGAACTCTATGGCTACACCTTC
CDR3aa: CASSYSSYGELYGYTF

abundance: -
d_gene: TRBD1
j_gene: TRBJ1-2
v_gene: TRBV9
CDR3nt: TGTGCCAGCAGCGTAGGCGGGACAGCAGGGAACTATGGCTACACCTTC
CDR3aa: CASSVGGTAGNYGYTF

abundance: -
d_gene: -
j_gene: TRBJ2-2
v_gene: TRBV24-1
CDR3nt: TGTGCCACCAGTGCTCAGAACACCGGGGAGCTGTTTTTT
CDR3aa: CATSAQNTGELFF

abundance: -
d_gene: -
j_gene: TRBJ2-1
v_gene: TRBV19
CDR3nt: TGTGCCAGTAGTATAGGGGGATCCTACGAGCAGTTCTTC
CDR3aa: CASSIGGSYEQFF

abundance: -
d_gene: -
j_gene: TRBJ1-4
v_gene: TRBV6-2/TRBV6-3
CDR3nt: TGTGCCAGCAGTACTCAGGACGCAACTAATGAAAAACTGTTTTTT
CDR3aa: CASSTQDATNEKLFF